Shown below are 20 T cell receptor beta chains from a single sample sequenced in a study of control samples from healthy donors and cancer patients. Profiled with immunoSEQ multiplex PCR; TCRdb holds only in-frame clones, not every one. The sample has roughly 200,000 clones. Sequences were obtained from blood. These receptors were collected from a woman in her twenties or thirties in good health.

The genes are TRBV5-4 and TRBJ2-5; TRBD2 agrees at 10 bases. CDR3 length: 15 residues. Germline CDR1 and CDR2: SGHNT and YYREEE (reference sequence). V lost 4 bases to trimming and J lost 0 bases; unmatched junction nucleotides: 3. As DNA, the CDR3 is TGTGCCAGCAGCCCCGGACTAGCGGACCAAGAGACCCAGTACTTC. Its protein product is CASSPGLADQETQYF.

The chain couples TRBV9 to TRBJ2-5; TRBD2 matches 15 bases. The CDR3 extends over 19 amino acids. In germline, CDR1 is SGDLS, CDR2 YYNGEE. Germline trimming cut 2 bases from V and 5 bases from J; bases unmatched to any gene: 13. CDR3 nucleotide sequence: TGTGCCAGCAGCGTCGGAGGACTAGCGGGGGGGGACCTTAGGGAGACCCAGTACTTC. This encodes CASSVGGLAGGDLRETQYF.

This chain joins TRBV6-1 and TRBJ2-3, with a weak D call TRBD2 (6 bases). Trimming pared 3 bases from V and 2 bases from J, leaving 9 bases between. CDR3 length: 14 amino acids. The germline CDR1 and CDR2 sequences are MNHNS and SASEGT. The CDR3 reads CASSDPGVTDTQYF. In DNA form, the CDR3 reads TGTGCCAGCAGTGATCCGGGGGTCACAGATACGCAGTATTTT.

The V gene is TRBV6-5, the J gene TRBJ2-7; tentative D call: TRBD2 (6 bases). The length of the CDR3 is 16 residues. Per the germline V gene, CDR1 is MNHEY and CDR2 is SVGAGI. V shed 4 bases and J shed 4 bases, with 20 bases lying between them. CDR3 sequence: CASSSPFGREAYEQYF. CDR3 in DNA: TGTGCCAGCAGTTCCCCATTCGGCAGGGAGGCGTACGAGCAGTACTTC.

In the case of this clone: Other nucleotide sequences from this sample produce the same CDR3. CDR3 region: CASSQEGRAKNIQYF. The CDR3 nucleotides read TGCGCCAGCAGCCAAGAAGGTCGCGCCAAAAACATTCAGTACTTC. The genes are TRBV4-3 and TRBJ2-4; unclear D gene. Germline V gene lookup returns CDR1 LGHNA and CDR2 YSLEER. The CDR3 totals 15 residues. V lost 0 bases to trimming and J lost 1 base, with 7 bases between them.

V and J are TRBV12-3 or TRBV12-4 and TRBJ1-1; no clear D gene. The CDR3 is 11 residues long. Trimming removed 3 bases from V and 7 bases from J, with 6 bases in between. DNA of the CDR3: TGTGCCAGCAGTTTCAGCGGTGAAGCTTTCTTT. The encoded protein is CASSFSGEAFF.

Details on this clone: This sample includes further DNA sequences coding for the same CDR3. The chain uses TRBV28 and TRBJ2-7; 9 positions match TRBD1. This CDR3 comprises 14 residues. Germline CDR1 reads MDHEN; CDR2 reads SYDVKM. J was trimmed by 2 bases and V by 4 bases; bases with no gene match: 3. CDR3 protein: CASSSGQGPYEQYF. The DNA for the CDR3 is TGTGCCAGCAGTTCGGGACAGGGTCCCTACGAGCAGTACTTC.

The chain employs TRBV5-1 and TRBJ1-1; D remains ambiguous. V was clipped by 2 bases and J by 1 base, with 6 bases between them. This CDR3 region has 13 residues. The germline gives CDR1 SGHRS, CDR2 YFSETQ. The CDR3 DNA sequence: TGCGCCAGCAGCTTCTACGGGAACACTGAAGCTTTCTTT. It codes for CASSFYGNTEAFF.

CDR3 amino acids: CASSQDPHRTGVVGYTF. CDR3 coding DNA: TGTGCCAGCAGCCAAGATCCCCATCGGACAGGGGTGGTAGGCTACACCTTC. The rearrangement uses TRBV3-1 (or the pseudogene TRBV3-2) and TRBJ1-2, with 9 bases matching TRBD1. Losses at the gene ends were 0 bases for V and 8 bases for J; bases not matched to a gene: 13. CDR3 length: 17 residues. Germline lookup yields CDR1 LGHDT and CDR2 YNNKEL (reference sequence).

The chain is built from TRBV27 and TRBJ2-7; D is uncertain. Germline V gene lookup returns CDR1 MNHEY and CDR2 SMNVEV (reference sequence). This CDR3 is 12 amino acids long. V lost 6 bases, J lost 7 bases, and 13 bases lay in between. CDR3 residues: CASRNGWGEQYF. CDR3 DNA: TGTGCCAGCAGAAACGGCTGGGGAGAGCAGTACTTC.

This chain uses TRBV7-9 with TRBJ1-1, with D unresolved. Germline loops: CDR1 SEHNR, CDR2 FQNEAQ (reference sequence). Trimming pared 1 base from V and 5 bases from J, leaving 11 bases between. The CDR3 covers 14 residues. In DNA form, the CDR3 reads TGTGCCAGCAGCTTAGAATACTCGGGGACTGAAGCTTTCTTT. This encodes CASSLEYSGTEAFF.

Here the CDR3 DNA reads TGTGCCAGCAGCTTCCGGACTAGCGGGATTACAGATACGCAGTATTTT. Its translation is CASSFRTSGITDTQYF. This chain connects TRBV7-2 to TRBJ2-3; 12 bases line up with TRBD2. Germline V gene data show CDR1 as SGHTA and CDR2 as FQGNSA. V shed 3 bases, J shed 3 bases, and the junction held 4 bases outside the gene matches. The CDR3 has 16 amino acids.

The gene calls are TRBV5-1 and TRBJ2-7; possible D gene TRBD1, 5 bases. Germline loops: CDR1 SGHRS, CDR2 YFSETQ. The V gene lost 3 bases and the J gene lost 0 bases, with 10 bases spanning the gap. The CDR3 consists of 14 residues. In DNA, the CDR3 is TGCGCCAGCAGCTCGTACAGGAGCTCCTACGAGCAGTACTTC. Amino acid sequence: CASSSYRSSYEQYF. Looking up the rest from reference TRBV5-1 and TRBJ2-7 gives the full variable domain: KAGVTQTPRYLIKTRGQQVTLSCSPISGHRSVSWYQQTPGQGLQFLFEYFSETQRNKGNFPGRFSGRQFSNSRSEMNVSTLELGDSALYLCASSSYRSSYEQYFGPGTRLTVT.

The rearrangement uses TRBV2 and TRBJ2-7; 11 bases match TRBD1. V lost 1 base, J lost 7 bases, and 6 bases stayed unmatched. The CDR3 sequence is 15 residues long. The germline CDR1 and CDR2 sequences are SNHLY and FYNNEI. The CDR3 reads CASSEVGQGAREQYF. As DNA, the CDR3 is TGTGCCAGCAGTGAAGTCGGACAGGGGGCGAGGGAGCAGTACTTC.

This chain links TRBV7-3 with TRBJ2-7, with 12 bases aligning to TRBD2. V was pared by 5 bases and J by 2 bases, with 13 bases of the junction left unmatched. The germline gives CDR1 SGHTA, CDR2 FQGTGA. This CDR3 comprises 18 residues. The CDR3 sequence is CASSLHSSSGGAPYEQYF. CDR3 in DNA: TGTGCCAGCAGCCTACACTCTTCTAGCGGGGGGGCTCCCTACGAGCAGTACTTC.

The chain carries TRBV5-1 and TRBJ1-1; D is undetermined. This CDR3 region has 13 residues. Germline CDR1 reads SGHRS; CDR2 reads YFSETQ. V shed 5 bases and J shed 2 bases, with 10 bases lying between them. The CDR3 nucleotides are TGCGCCAGCAGGACAATTTTTAACACTGAAGCTTTCTTT. This codes for CASRTIFNTEAFF.

The J gene is TRBJ2-1, the V gene TRBV7-8; the match to TRBD2 covers 15 bases. The ends lost 1 base at V and 7 bases at J; junction bases unmatched: 14. CDR3 length: 20 amino acids. CDR1 and CDR2 from the germline V gene are SGHVS and FQNEAQ. The CDR3 protein is CASSLVRWTSGGAIINEQFF. Written as DNA, the CDR3 is TGTGCCAGCAGCTTAGTCCGTTGGACTAGCGGGGGGGCGATAATTAATGAGCAGTTCTTC.

The V call is TRBV27, the J call TRBJ1-4; maybe TRBD1 (5 bases). CDR3 size: 15 residues. Trimming took 5 bases from V and 4 from J, leaving 14 bases between them. Looked up from germline, CDR1 is MNHEY and CDR2 is SMNVEV (reference sequence). This CDR3 reads CASSTYGAGNEKLFF. For the CDR3, the DNA is TGTGCCAGCAGTACCTACGGGGCGGGTAATGAAAAACTGTTTTTT.

The chain couples TRBV12-3 or TRBV12-4 to TRBJ2-7, with TRBD2 identical over 10 bases. The CDR3 covers 13 residues. V dropped 4 bases and J dropped 5; count of bases not matched to a gene: 2. CDR3 sequence (DNA): TGTGCCAGCAGTTATCTAGCGGGGGACGAGCAGTACTTC. This codes for CASSYLAGDEQYF.

The genes are TRBV9 and TRBJ1-6, with D unclear. The CDR3 sequence is 14 residues long. Trimming removed 0 bases from V and 10 bases from J, with 11 bases in between. Looked up from germline, CDR1 is SGDLS and CDR2 is YYNGEE. CDR3 loop: CASSVEGIRSPLHF. The CDR3 DNA follows: TGTGCCAGCAGCGTAGAAGGAATCAGGTCACCCCTCCACTTT.